This T cell receptor (beta chain) was sequenced during a study of blood T cell repertoires in COVID-19. Looking at the study overall: Sources were T cells, B-cell-depleted T cells, or PBMCs; the material itself was cDNA or gDNA.

Germline V lookup: CDR1 LNHDA, CDR2 SQIVND (reference sequence). Trimming removed 4 bases at V and 7 bases at J, with 11 bases between. The CDR3 runs to 13 residues. Sequencing was performed with immunoSEQ multiplex PCR; in TCRdb, only in-frame clones are kept and a portion is missing. Among around 120,000 clones, 83% were seen once, and the ten largest hold approximately 2.3%. The chain combines TRBV19 with TRBJ1-5, with a tentative D call TRBD1 (5 bases). This clonotype was sampled from a man aged 25 to 40 with acute or convalescent COVID-19. Sequencing used peripheral blood. CDR3 in amino acids: CASSTGRGQPQHF. CDR3 nucleotide sequence: TGTGCCAGTAGTACCGGAAGGGGCCAGCCCCAGCATTTT.